This is a list of T cell receptor beta chains from one sample in a study of OX40 agonist ivuxolimab in advanced cancers. Repertoires were generated with immunoSEQ multiplex PCR, while TCRdb's copy carries only in-frame clones and drops some. Of about 80,000 clones listed, approximately 85% are singletons. The specimen comprised CD4+ or CD8+ T cells sorted from blood, sampled in a trial of the OX40 agonist ivuxolimab. These receptors were collected from an adult with an advanced solid tumor such as melanoma, head and neck, liver or kidney cancer. CDR3s include the opening cysteine and the closing phenylalanine or tryptophan.

TRBV11-2	CASSRAGSPYEQYF
TRBV9	CASSVGDWGYEQYF
TRBV15	CATSRGWGDEGEKLFF
TRBV5-1	CASSLVGVTSGYEQYF
TRBV6-6	CASRPLALSSYEQYF
TRBV7-2	CASSLGSVRTPYEQYF
TRBV11-3	CASSTQGQETQYF
TRBV18	CASSQTSGAQETQYF
TRBV5-1	CASSNGGSGNTIYF
TRBV19	CASEGIPGSPLHF
TRBV7-2	CASSLYRSPLHF